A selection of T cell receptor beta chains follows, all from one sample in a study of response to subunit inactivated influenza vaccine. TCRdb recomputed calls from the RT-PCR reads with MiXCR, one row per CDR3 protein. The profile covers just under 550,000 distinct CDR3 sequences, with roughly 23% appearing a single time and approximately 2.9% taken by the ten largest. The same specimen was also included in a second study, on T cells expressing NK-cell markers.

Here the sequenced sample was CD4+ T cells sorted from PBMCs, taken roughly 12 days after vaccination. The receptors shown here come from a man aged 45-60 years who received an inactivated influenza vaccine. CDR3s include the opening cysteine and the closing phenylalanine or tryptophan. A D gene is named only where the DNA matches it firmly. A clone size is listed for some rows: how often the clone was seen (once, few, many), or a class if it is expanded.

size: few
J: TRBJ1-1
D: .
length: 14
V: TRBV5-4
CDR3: CASSVQGLNTEAFF
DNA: TGTGCCAGCAGCGTACAGGGATTGAACACTGAAGCTTTCTTT

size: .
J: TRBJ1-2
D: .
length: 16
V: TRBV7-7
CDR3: CASSLSRGEPGSGYTF
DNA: TGTGCTAGCAGCTTAAGTAGGGGGGAACCGGGGAGTGGCTACACCTTC

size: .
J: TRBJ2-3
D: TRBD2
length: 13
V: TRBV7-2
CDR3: CASSSGRGLATYF
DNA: TGTGCCAGCAGCTCTGGGAGGGGACTAGCTACCTATTTT

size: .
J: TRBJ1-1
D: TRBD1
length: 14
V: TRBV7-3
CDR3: CASSKQGGDTEAFF
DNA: TGTGCCAGCAGCAAACAGGGGGGGGACACTGAAGCTTTCTTT

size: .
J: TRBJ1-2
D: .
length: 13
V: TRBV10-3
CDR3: CATQLGPLAGYTF
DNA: TGTGCCACACAACTGGGACCACTGGCAGGCTACACCTTC

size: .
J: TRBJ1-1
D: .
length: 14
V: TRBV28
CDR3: CASSLPGRKDEAFF
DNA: TGTGCCAGCAGTTTACCGGGGAGGAAGGATGAAGCTTTCTTT

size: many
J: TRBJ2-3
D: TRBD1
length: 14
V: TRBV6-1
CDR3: CASRRTGGTDTQYF
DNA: TGTGCCAGCAGGCGTACAGGGGGCACAGATACGCAGTATTTT

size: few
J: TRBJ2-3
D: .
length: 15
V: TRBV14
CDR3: CASSHTDSHRDTQYF
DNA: TGTGCCAGCAGCCACACGGACTCCCATCGGGACACGCAGTATTTT

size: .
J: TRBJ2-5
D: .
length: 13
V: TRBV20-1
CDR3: CSARVLAEETQYF
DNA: TGCAGTGCTAGAGTGTTAGCGGAAGAGACCCAGTACTTC

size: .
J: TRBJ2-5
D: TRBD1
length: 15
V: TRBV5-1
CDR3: CASSLDRGRMETQYF
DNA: TGCGCCAGCAGCCTGGACAGGGGCCGGATGGAGACCCAGTACTTC

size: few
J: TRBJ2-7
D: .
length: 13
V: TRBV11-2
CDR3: CASRGRDAYEQYF
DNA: TGTGCCAGCAGGGGACGGGATGCCTACGAGCAGTACTTC

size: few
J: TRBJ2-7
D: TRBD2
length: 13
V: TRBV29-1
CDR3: CSVRMAGVREQYF
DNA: TGCAGCGTTAGGATGGCGGGAGTGCGCGAGCAGTACTTC

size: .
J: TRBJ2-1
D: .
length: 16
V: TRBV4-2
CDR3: CASSQDMIAAYNEQFF
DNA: TGTGCCAGCAGCCAAGATATGATAGCGGCCTACAATGAGCAGTTCTTC

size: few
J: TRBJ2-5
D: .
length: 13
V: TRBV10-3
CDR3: CAISGYSQETQYF
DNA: TGTGCCATCAGTGGATACTCTCAAGAGACCCAGTACTTC

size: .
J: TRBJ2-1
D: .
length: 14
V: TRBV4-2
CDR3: CASSQGRGFGEQFF
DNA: TGTGCCAGCAGCCAAGGACGAGGTTTTGGTGAGCAGTTCTTC

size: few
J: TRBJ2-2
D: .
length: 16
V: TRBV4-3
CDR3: CASSQDPGTTTGELFF
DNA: TGCGCCAGCAGCCAAGATCCCGGGACGACCACCGGGGAGCTGTTTTTT

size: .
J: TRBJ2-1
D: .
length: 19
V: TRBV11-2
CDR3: CASSLGRGTVVSSYNEQFF
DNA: TGTGCCAGCAGCTTAGGAAGGGGCACAGTAGTGAGCTCCTACAATGAGCAGTTCTTC

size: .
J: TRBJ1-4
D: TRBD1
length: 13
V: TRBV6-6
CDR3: CASSRQGNEKLFF
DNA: TGTGCCAGCAGTAGACAGGGGAATGAAAAACTGTTTTTT

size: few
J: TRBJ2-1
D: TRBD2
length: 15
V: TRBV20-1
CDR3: CSARGPSGRRNEQFF
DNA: TGCAGTGCTAGAGGTCCTAGCGGGAGAAGAAATGAGCAGTTCTTC

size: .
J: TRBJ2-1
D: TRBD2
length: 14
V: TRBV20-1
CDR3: CSARGTSGVNEQFF
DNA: TGCAGTGCTAGGGGGACTAGCGGAGTAAATGAGCAGTTCTTC

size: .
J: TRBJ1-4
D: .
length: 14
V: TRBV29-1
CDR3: CSVDPTGFNEKLFF
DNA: TGCAGCGTTGATCCGACAGGATTTAATGAAAAACTGTTTTTT

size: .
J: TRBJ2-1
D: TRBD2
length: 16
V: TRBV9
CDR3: CASSELAGGSYNEQFF
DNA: TGTGCCAGCAGCGAACTAGCGGGAGGCTCCTACAATGAGCAGTTCTTC

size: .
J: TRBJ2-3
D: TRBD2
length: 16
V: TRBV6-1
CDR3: CASSKASGGATDTQYF
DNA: TGTGCCAGCAGTAAGGCTAGCGGGGGGGCCACAGATACGCAGTATTTT

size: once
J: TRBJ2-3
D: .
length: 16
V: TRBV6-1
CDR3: CASSEAPGSSTDTQYF
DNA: TGTGCCAGCAGTGAAGCTCCCGGGTCCTCCACAGATACGCAGTATTTT

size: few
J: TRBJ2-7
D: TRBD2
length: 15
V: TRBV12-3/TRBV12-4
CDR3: CASSLVTSGSYEQYF
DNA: TGTGCCAGCAGTTTAGTGACTAGCGGTTCCTACGAGCAGTACTTC

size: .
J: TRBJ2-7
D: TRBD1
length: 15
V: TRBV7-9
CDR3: CASSNRDRPSYEQYF
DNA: TGTGCCAGCAGCAACCGGGACAGACCATCCTACGAGCAGTACTTC

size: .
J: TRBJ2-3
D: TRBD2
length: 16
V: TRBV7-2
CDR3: CASKLFRTSGPDTQYF
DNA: TGTGCCAGCAAACTATTCCGGACTAGCGGCCCAGATACGCAGTATTTT

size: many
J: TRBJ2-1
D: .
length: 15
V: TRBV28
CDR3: CASSLGRSSYNEQFF
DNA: TGTGCCAGCAGTTTAGGGCGGAGCTCCTACAATGAGCAGTTCTTC

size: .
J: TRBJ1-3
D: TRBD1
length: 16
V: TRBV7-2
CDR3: CASSLAGTGTGNTIYF
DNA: TGTGCCAGCAGCTTAGCCGGGACAGGGACCGGAAACACCATATATTTT

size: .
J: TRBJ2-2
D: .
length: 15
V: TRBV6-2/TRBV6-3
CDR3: CASSYWRGSTGELFF
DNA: TGTGCCAGCAGTTACTGGCGGGGATCCACCGGGGAGCTGTTTTTT

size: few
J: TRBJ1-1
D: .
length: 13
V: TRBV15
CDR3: CATSRGGDTEAFF
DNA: TGTGCCACCAGCAGAGGGGGGGACACTGAAGCTTTCTTT

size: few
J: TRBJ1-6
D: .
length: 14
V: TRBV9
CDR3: CASSVSTRASPLHF
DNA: TGTGCCAGCAGCGTATCCACGAGGGCCTCACCCCTCCACTTT

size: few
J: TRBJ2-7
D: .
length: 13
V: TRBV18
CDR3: CASSPPDTYEQYF
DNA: TGTGCCAGCTCACCACCGGACACGTACGAGCAGTACTTC

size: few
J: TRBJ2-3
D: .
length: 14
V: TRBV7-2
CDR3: CASSFGVGTDTQYF
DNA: TGTGCCAGCAGCTTCGGGGTGGGGACAGATACGCAGTATTTT

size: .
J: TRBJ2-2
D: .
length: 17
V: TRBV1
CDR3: CTSSGLAGGTNTGELFF
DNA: TGCACCAGCAGCGGACTAGCGGGAGGGACGAACACCGGGGAGCTGTTTTTT

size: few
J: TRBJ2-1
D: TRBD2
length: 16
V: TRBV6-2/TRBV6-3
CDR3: CASYRGQRGGLNEQFF
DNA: TGTGCCAGTTACAGGGGTCAGCGGGGGGGCCTCAATGAGCAGTTCTTC

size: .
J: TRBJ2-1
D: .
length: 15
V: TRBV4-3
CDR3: CASSQDSGSYNEQFF
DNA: TGCGCCAGCAGCCAAGATTCGGGATCCTACAATGAGCAGTTCTTC

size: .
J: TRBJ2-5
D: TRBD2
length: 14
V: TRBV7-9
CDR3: CASRGTSGLETQYF
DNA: TGTGCCAGCAGAGGGACTAGCGGGCTGGAGACCCAGTACTTC

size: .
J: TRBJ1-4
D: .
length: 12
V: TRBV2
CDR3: CASSEWNEKLFF
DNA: TGTGCCAGCAGTGAATGGAATGAAAAACTGTTTTTT

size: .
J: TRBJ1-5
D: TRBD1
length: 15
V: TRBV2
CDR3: CASSQQGSRKQPQHF
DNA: TGTGCCAGCAGCCAACAGGGGTCGCGAAAGCAGCCCCAGCATTTT

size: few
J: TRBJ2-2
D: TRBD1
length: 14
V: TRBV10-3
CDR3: CATRRTGDTGELFF
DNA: TGTGCCACCCGTAGGACAGGGGACACCGGGGAGCTGTTTTTT

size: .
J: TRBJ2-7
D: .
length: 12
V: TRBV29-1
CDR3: CSVVIASYEQYF
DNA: TGCAGCGTTGTTATTGCGTCCTACGAGCAGTACTTC

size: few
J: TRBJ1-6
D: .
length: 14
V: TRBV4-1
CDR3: CASSRDSYNSPLHF
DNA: TGCGCCAGCAGTCGCGACAGTTATAATTCACCCCTCCACTTT

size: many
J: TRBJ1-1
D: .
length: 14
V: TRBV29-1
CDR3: CSVEPPARRTEAFF
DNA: TGCAGCGTTGAACCCCCGGCCCGGAGGACTGAAGCTTTCTTT

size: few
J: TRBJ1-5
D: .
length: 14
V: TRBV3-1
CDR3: CASSQTFSNQPQHF
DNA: TGTGCCAGCAGCCAAACATTTAGCAATCAGCCCCAGCATTTT